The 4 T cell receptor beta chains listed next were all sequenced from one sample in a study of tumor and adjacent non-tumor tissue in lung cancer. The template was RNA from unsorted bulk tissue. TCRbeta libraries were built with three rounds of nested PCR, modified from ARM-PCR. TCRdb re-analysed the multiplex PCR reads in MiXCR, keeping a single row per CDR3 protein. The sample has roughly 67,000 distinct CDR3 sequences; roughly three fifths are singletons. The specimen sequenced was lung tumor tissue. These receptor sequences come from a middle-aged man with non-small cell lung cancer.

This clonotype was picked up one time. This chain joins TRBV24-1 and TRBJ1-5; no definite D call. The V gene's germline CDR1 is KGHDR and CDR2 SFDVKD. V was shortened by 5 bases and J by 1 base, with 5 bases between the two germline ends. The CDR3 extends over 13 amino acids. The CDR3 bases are TGTGCCACCAGTGGGGCAAGCAATCAGCCCCAGCATTTT. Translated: CATSGASNQPQHF.

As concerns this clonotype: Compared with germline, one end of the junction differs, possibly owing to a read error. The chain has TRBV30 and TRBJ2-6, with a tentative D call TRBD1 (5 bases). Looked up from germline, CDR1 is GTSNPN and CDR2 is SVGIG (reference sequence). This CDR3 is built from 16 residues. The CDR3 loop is CAWSVLRSSGADVLTF. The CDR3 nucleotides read TGTGCCTGGAGTGTACTGAGGAGCTCTGGGGCCGACGTCCTGACTTTC.

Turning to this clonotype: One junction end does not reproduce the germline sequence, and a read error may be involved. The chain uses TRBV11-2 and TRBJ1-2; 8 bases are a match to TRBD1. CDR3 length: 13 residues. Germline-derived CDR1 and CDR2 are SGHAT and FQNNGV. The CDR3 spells CANSLVGTGLHTF. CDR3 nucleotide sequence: TGTGCCAACAGCTTAGTGGGGACAGGCCTCCACACCTTC.

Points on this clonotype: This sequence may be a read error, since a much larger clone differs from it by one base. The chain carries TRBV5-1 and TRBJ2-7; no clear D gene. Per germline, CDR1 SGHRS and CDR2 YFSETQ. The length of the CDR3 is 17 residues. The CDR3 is CASSFGVNGLGPYKQYF. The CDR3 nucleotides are TGCGCCAGCAGCTTTGGAGTTAACGGCCTAGGGCCCTACAAGCAGTACTTC.